The rows below give T cell receptor beta chains drawn from one sample of a study of T cell repertoires in cytomegalovirus infection. TCRdb itself ran the reads through MiXCR, one entry per CDR3 protein. There are 650,000 to 900,000 distinct CDR3 sequences in the sample; over 25% occur only once, and 9.5% to 15% lies in the top ten. No cognate antigen is known for these TCRs. The material sequenced was cultured CD8+ T cells from PBMCs, taken from culture after CMV antigen stimulation. All receptors derive from a human donor in good health (CMV status not recorded). Some clones in this sample may be carry-over from other donors' samples. CDR3s include the opening cysteine and the closing phenylalanine or tryptophan. Each record gives: V gene, J gene, CDR3 protein.

V gene: TRBV6-5; J gene: TRBJ1-3; CDR3 protein: CASSETGEESGNTIYF
V gene: TRBV7-3; J gene: TRBJ1-1; CDR3 protein: CARSLGGGSTEAFF
V gene: TRBV19; J gene: TRBJ1-2; CDR3 protein: CASSLARTGPVYTF
V gene: TRBV5-1; J gene: TRBJ2-2; CDR3 protein: CASSLEDGRELFF
V gene: TRBV11-2; J gene: TRBJ1-3; CDR3 protein: CASSLGGRVGNTIYF
V gene: TRBV12-3/TRBV12-4; J gene: TRBJ1-1; CDR3 protein: CASTPRPGGRTEAFF
V gene: TRBV19; J gene: TRBJ1-4; CDR3 protein: CASYPGGGPNEKLFF
V gene: TRBV11-2; J gene: TRBJ1-1; CDR3 protein: CASGAGNTEAFF
V gene: TRBV12-3/TRBV12-4; J gene: TRBJ1-4; CDR3 protein: CASSLATQGLEEKLFF
V gene: TRBV11-3; J gene: TRBJ2-7; CDR3 protein: CASSSNRGHRYEQYF
V gene: TRBV19; J gene: TRBJ2-1; CDR3 protein: CASSISKRNEQFF
V gene: TRBV7-2; J gene: TRBJ2-5; CDR3 protein: CASSNRGVETQYF
V gene: TRBV6-5; J gene: TRBJ1-1; CDR3 protein: CVSTEGGRTEAFF
V gene: TRBV7-8; J gene: TRBJ2-1; CDR3 protein: CASSPPSGDYNEQFF
V gene: TRBV4-1; J gene: TRBJ2-7; CDR3 protein: CASSQGTGGTYEQYF
V gene: TRBV7-6; J gene: TRBJ1-1; CDR3 protein: CASSGNRDRVTEAFF
V gene: TRBV27; J gene: TRBJ2-5; CDR3 protein: CASSLSFTGAWTQYF
V gene: TRBV7-6; J gene: TRBJ2-7; CDR3 protein: CASSRAGTGPVLF
V gene: TRBV2; J gene: TRBJ1-2; CDR3 protein: CASSEITSLNYGYTF
V gene: TRBV5-4; J gene: TRBJ2-6; CDR3 protein: CASSSPTGGINSGANVLTF
V gene: TRBV4-1; J gene: TRBJ1-5; CDR3 protein: CASSQYGQSNQPQHF
V gene: TRBV11-2; J gene: TRBJ1-2; CDR3 protein: CASSFSTNYGYTF
V gene: TRBV2; J gene: TRBJ1-4; CDR3 protein: CASSELGGTDDEKLFF
V gene: TRBV20-1; J gene: TRBJ2-1; CDR3 protein: CSARGAGSSYNEQFF
V gene: TRBV10-3; J gene: TRBJ2-1; CDR3 protein: CAIRATGEQFF
V gene: TRBV7-6; J gene: TRBJ2-7; CDR3 protein: CASSLGQGAFEQYF
V gene: TRBV4-3; J gene: TRBJ1-1; CDR3 protein: CASSQDHGGSMNTEAFF
V gene: TRBV27; J gene: TRBJ2-5; CDR3 protein: CASSPLAGAKETQYF
V gene: TRBV29-1; J gene: TRBJ1-4; CDR3 protein: CSTRLSLSEKLFF
V gene: TRBV7-9; J gene: TRBJ2-7; CDR3 protein: CASSRAGTGKNYEQYF
V gene: TRBV27; J gene: TRBJ1-1; CDR3 protein: CASSPGLGTEAFF
V gene: TRBV15; J gene: TRBJ2-5; CDR3 protein: CATSTSGGAQETQYF